This T cell receptor (beta chain) stems from a study of blood T cell repertoires in COVID-19. Measured with immunoSEQ multiplex PCR; TCRdb has only the in-frame clones, and not every one. Of 150,000 to 200,000 clones listed, around 86% are singletons. V lost 6 bases and J 6 bases, leaving 17 bases between the germline ends. The germline CDR1 and CDR2 sequences are SNHLY and FYNNEI. The CDR3 extends over 14 amino acids. The rearrangement uses TRBV2 and TRBJ2-5; possible D gene TRBD1, 6 bases. The sequencing sample was made of peripheral blood. This TCR derives from a man younger than 35 with acute or convalescent COVID-19. The CDR3 nucleotides read TGTGCCAGCAGGGACAGTACGACCGCGCAGACCCAGTACTTC. It encodes CASRDSTTAQTQYF.